These 29 T cell receptor beta chains came from one sample sequenced in a study of blood T cells in healthy people across ages. Alongside a J-beta primer mix, a sample-barcoded 5' primer served in a second PCR lasting roughly 6 to 11 cycles. TCRdb itself ran the 5' RACE reads through MiXCR, one entry per CDR3 protein. The sample yields 600,000 to 800,000 distinct CDR3 sequences, around 50% seen once. The specimen was blood. Receptor source: an elderly woman in good health.

A few counts support this clonotype. The genes are TRBV20-1 and TRBJ1-5; no firm D call. The V gene's germline CDR1 is DFQATT and CDR2 SNEGSKA (reference sequence). Trimming stripped 1 base from V and 4 bases from J, with 11 bases between. CDR3 length: 14 residues. The CDR3 is CSARVRVKNQPQHF. For the CDR3, the DNA is TGCAGTGCTAGAGTCCGGGTGAAAAATCAGCCCCAGCATTTT.

The chain couples TRBV20-1 to TRBJ1-5; 7 bases are shared with TRBD1. The CDR3 is made up of 15 amino acids. The V gene end was trimmed by 4 bases and the J gene end by 2 bases; junction bases not matched to a gene: 8. Germline CDR1 and CDR2: DFQATT and SNEGSKA (reference sequence). The DNA for the CDR3 is TGCAGTGCTATCGACAGGGTACTAGGCAATCAGCCCCAGCATTTT. Translating it yields CSAIDRVLGNQPQHF.

There are many counts of this clonotype. This rearrangement joins TRBV14 to TRBJ2-4; 8 bases are a match to TRBD2. V shed 5 bases and J 7 bases; nucleotides not matched to a gene: 7. The CDR3 sequence is 14 residues long. CDR1 and CDR2 from the germline V gene are SGHDN and FVKESK. DNA for the CDR3: TGTGCCAGCAGCGGCGGACTAGCTCTTAACATTCAGTACTTC. It yields the protein CASSGGLALNIQYF.

The CDR3 spells CASSYWTGGSNQPQHF. DNA of the CDR3: TGTGCCAGCAGTTACTGGACAGGTGGGAGCAATCAGCCCCAGCATTTT. The chain carries TRBV6-2 or TRBV6-3 and TRBJ1-5, with 7 bases fitting TRBD1. V shed 1 base and J 1 base; nucleotides not matched to a gene: 4. This CDR3 region has 16 residues. Germline assignment: CDR1 MNHEY and CDR2 SVGEGT.

This clonotype was seen only once. This may stem from a read error, because a much larger clone lies one nucleotide away. The chain recombines TRBV6-1 with TRBJ2-1; 10 bases agree with TRBD2. The V gene's germline CDR1 is MNHNS and CDR2 SASEGT. The length of the CDR3 is 16 residues. CDR3 sequence (DNA): TGTGCCAGCAGTGGAGCGGGAGGGTCCTCCTACAAGGAGCAGTTCTTC. The encoded protein is CASSGAGGSSYKEQFF.

About this clonotype itself: With a much larger clone just one base away, this may be a read error. The chain carries TRBV27 and TRBJ2-1, with 11 bases matching TRBD2. From germline, CDR1 is MNHEY and CDR2 SMNVEV (reference sequence). The CDR3 covers 13 residues. V dropped 4 bases and J dropped 13; count of bases not matched to a gene: 6. This CDR3 reads CASSSATSGDQFF. DNA of the CDR3: TGTGCCAGCAGTTCCGCGACTAGCGGGGACCAGTTCTTC.

This chain's CDR3 is CASSDRVSREQPQHF. The DNA for the CDR3 is TGTGCCAGCAGTGATCGGGTTTCTCGAGAGCAGCCCCAGCATTTT. The chain uses TRBV2 and TRBJ1-5, with D uncertain. The CDR3 totals 15 residues. Germline V lookup: CDR1 SNHLY, CDR2 FYNNEI. Trimming cost V 3 bases and J 7 bases, with 16 bases left between them.

The rearrangement joins TRBV4-2 to TRBJ2-7; 8 bases are a match to TRBD2. Germline CDR1 is LGHNA and CDR2 is YNFKEQ. Trimming removed 1 base from V and 3 bases from J; junction bases left unmatched: 5. The CDR3 has 15 amino acids. CDR3 loop: CASSQVGGAGYEQYF. The CDR3 DNA follows: TGTGCCAGCAGCCAAGTCGGGGGGGCCGGCTACGAGCAGTACTTC.

The chain combines TRBV4-2 with TRBJ1-5; 7 bases are a match to TRBD1. Germline V gene lookup returns CDR1 LGHNA and CDR2 YNFKEQ. The CDR3 runs to 14 residues. V lost 4 bases and J lost 11; bases outside the gene matches: 11. For the CDR3, the DNA is TGTGCCAGCAGCCTTCCTGGACAGGATGAAACCCAGCATTTT. Its translation: CASSLPGQDETQHF.

V usage is TRBV20-1 and J usage is TRBJ1-1, with D possibly matching TRBD1 (5 bases). This CDR3 comprises 11 residues. Germline V gene data show CDR1 as DFQATT and CDR2 as SNEGSKA (reference sequence). V was cut by 6 bases and J by 10 bases, with 15 bases left in between. This chain's CDR3 is CSATGEAGAFF. The CDR3 bases are TGCAGTGCCACAGGCGAGGCCGGAGCTTTCTTT.

CDR3 residues: CASSLRVTSGNTIYF. For the CDR3, the DNA is TGTGCCAGCAGCTTAAGGGTGACCTCTGGAAACACCATATATTTT. This chain uses TRBV7-2 with TRBJ1-3; no definite D call. Trimming took off 2 bases at V and 0 bases at J, with 8 bases between the two ends. The CDR3 has 15 residues. Germline assignment: CDR1 SGHTA and CDR2 FQGNSA.

The chain uses TRBV7-9 and TRBJ1-2; D ambiguous. The CDR3 spans 13 residues. The V end was cut by 1 base, the J end by 8 bases, with 11 bases between. Germline V lookup: CDR1 SEHNR, CDR2 FQNEAQ (reference sequence). CDR3: CASSLGTPIGYTF. In nucleotides, the CDR3 is TGTGCCAGCAGCTTAGGGACGCCGATAGGCTACACCTTC.

The chain is built from TRBV10-3 and TRBJ2-1, with a tentative D call TRBD2 (7 bases). Trimming removed 6 bases from V and 7 bases from J, with 13 bases in between. The CDR3 sequence is 13 residues long. In germline, CDR1 is ENHRY, CDR2 SYGVKD. CDR3 region: CAIRGGLWNEQFF. The DNA of the CDR3 is TGTGCCATCAGGGGGGGGCTTTGGAATGAGCAGTTCTTC.

Points on this clonotype: With a much larger clone just one base away, this may be a read error. V and J are TRBV5-5 and TRBJ2-5, with 7 bases matching TRBD1. The CDR3 consists of 14 residues. After removal of 4 bases from V and 4 bases from J, the junction contained 7 bases not matched to a gene. Germline-derived CDR1 and CDR2 are SGHKS and YYEKEE (reference sequence). The CDR3 here is CASSGPTGVETQYF. CDR3 in DNA: TGTGCCAGCAGCGGGCCAACAGGGGTAGAGACCCAGTACTTC.

This clonotype was picked up many times. CDR3 sequence (DNA): TGCTCGGGTAGCGGTCGCACAGATACGCAGTATTTT. It translates to CSGSGRTDTQYF. The gene calls are TRBV20-1 and TRBJ2-3; a weak D match, TRBD2 (6 bases). The CDR3 sequence is 12 residues long. Germline lookup yields CDR1 DFQATT and CDR2 SNEGSKA (reference sequence).

There are a few counts of this clonotype. This chain connects TRBV5-1 to TRBJ2-2, with TRBD1 identical over 9 bases. The CDR3 contains 16 residues. V dropped 3 bases and J dropped 2; count of bases not matched to a gene: 5. Germline V gene data show CDR1 as SGHRS and CDR2 as YFSETQ. The CDR3 sequence is CASSSGQGTNTGELFF. The DNA for the CDR3 is TGCGCCAGCAGCTCCGGACAGGGGACTAACACCGGGGAGCTGTTTTTT.

J is TRBJ2-7 and V is TRBV7-2; 7 nucleotides match TRBD2. The closer fit of TRBJ2-4 to the DNA end suggests the J call may be wrong. Germline values: CDR1 SGHTA, CDR2 FQGNSA. CDR3 size: 14 residues. This chain's CDR3 is CASSLRGEGNIQYF. CDR3 DNA sequence: TGTGCCAGCAGCTTACGCGGGGAGGGAAACATTCAGTACTTC.

In its sample, this clonotype was seen many times. This sequence joins TRBV6-5 and TRBJ2-3; D possibly matches TRBD1 or TRBD2 (5 bases each). CDR1 and CDR2 (germline): MNHEY, SVGAGI. The V end was cut by 6 bases, the J end by 1 base, with 8 bases between. The CDR3 consists of 13 residues. CDR3 in amino acids: CASRRDGTDTQYF. The CDR3 DNA follows: TGTGCCAGCAGGAGGGACGGCACAGATACGCAGTATTTT.

This rearrangement joins TRBV2 to TRBJ1-1; D remains ambiguous. Germline V gene sequence: CDR1 SNHLY, CDR2 FYNNEI. CDR3 size: 13 residues. Trimming took 4 bases from V and 0 from J, leaving 6 bases between them. The CDR3 nucleotides read TGTGCCAGCAGTGTACTCATGAACACTGAAGCTTTCTTT. Its protein product is CASSVLMNTEAFF.

V gene TRBV12-3 or TRBV12-4 combines with J gene TRBJ2-2; TRBD2 aligns across 8 bases. The CDR3 length is 14 residues. V trimming: 10 bases; J trimming: 4 bases; junction bases outside the gene matches: 8. CDR3 loop: CANRGGGSTGELFF. In nucleotides, the CDR3 is TGTGCCAACCGGGGGGGGGGTAGCACCGGGGAGCTGTTTTTT.

The chain carries TRBV6-5 and TRBJ1-5; unclear D gene. Germline V gene sequence: CDR1 MNHEY, CDR2 SVGAGI. Trimming shortened V by 8 bases and J by 2 bases, and 13 bases separated the two germline ends. CDR3 length: 14 residues. This CDR3 reads CASGYSDGNQPQHF. CDR3 nucleotides: TGTGCCAGCGGGTACTCCGATGGCAATCAGCCCCAGCATTTT.

This clonotype was observed at least ten times. The chain combines TRBV10-3 with TRBJ1-1, with a tentative D call TRBD1 (6 bases). The germline gives CDR1 ENHRY, CDR2 SYGVKD. The CDR3 runs to 12 residues. V dropped 8 bases and J dropped 11 bases, with 18 bases sitting between them. For the CDR3, the DNA is TGTGCCATCGGCCGGGACACACAAAGGGCTTTCTTT. Protein sequence: CAIGRDTQRAFF.

As to this clonotype: A read error is possible here, since a much larger clone lies one base away. The V gene is TRBV10-2, the J gene TRBJ2-5; weak D call: TRBD2 (5 bases). V lost 8 bases and J 11 bases, leaving 15 bases between the germline ends. The CDR3 totals 11 residues. From germline, CDR1 is WSHSY and CDR2 SAAADI. CDR3 sequence: CASGLSDEQYF. The CDR3 region has the DNA TGCGCCAGCGGCCTTAGCGATGAGCAGTACTTC.

CDR3 DNA sequence: TGCAGTGCCCCCCGGGACAGGGGACGTGGCTACACCTTC. Encoded protein: CSAPRDRGRGYTF. The rearrangement joins TRBV20-1 to TRBJ1-2; 10 bases map to TRBD1. Germline V lookup: CDR1 DFQATT, CDR2 SNEGSKA (reference sequence). J lost 7 bases, V lost 6 bases, and 8 bases had no gene match. The CDR3 totals 13 residues.

This clonotype has ten or more counts. The chain recombines TRBV7-9 with TRBJ1-4; D remains unclear. Germline CDR1 reads SEHNR; CDR2 reads FQNEAQ (reference sequence). CDR3 length: 16 residues. Trimming left V 3 bases short and J 0 bases short, with 11 bases between. The CDR3 DNA sequence: TGTGCCAGCAGCTTGGTTTACCTGGCAACTAATGAAAAACTGTTTTTT. Translation gives CASSLVYLATNEKLFF.

This clonotype was observed once. The gene calls are TRBV20-1 and TRBJ2-7, with D hard to call. Trimming left V 3 bases short and J 0 bases short, with 9 bases between. Germline values: CDR1 DFQATT, CDR2 SNEGSKA (reference sequence). The CDR3 extends over 13 amino acids. The CDR3 reads CSASRDNSYEQYF. The CDR3 nucleotides read TGCAGTGCTAGCCGAGACAACTCCTACGAGCAGTACTTC.

With regard to this clonotype: A read error is possible here, since a much larger clone lies one base away. The chain recombines TRBV5-1 with TRBJ2-5; no firm D call. CDR1 SGHRS and CDR2 YFSETQ come from the germline V gene. This CDR3 is built from 15 residues. CDR3 in amino acids: CASSLGRATREAQYF. As DNA, the CDR3 is TGCGCCAGCAGCTTGGGAAGGGCTACAAGAGAGGCCCAGTACTTC.

The chain links TRBV24-1 to TRBJ2-5; 7 nucleotides align to TRBD1. CDR1 and CDR2 (germline): KGHDR, SFDVKD. Trimming took 3 bases from V and 2 from J; bases not matched to a gene: 2. There are 14 residues in the CDR3. CDR3 coding DNA: TGTGCCACCAGTGATGCGGACAGGCAAGAGACCCAGTACTTC. Translating gives CATSDADRQETQYF.

This clonotype was detected once. V is TRBV18 and J is TRBJ1-2; 9 nucleotides match TRBD1. Germline V gives CDR1 KGHSH, CDR2 LQKENI. The CDR3 has 15 residues. Trimming removed 7 bases from V and 6 bases from J; junction bases left unmatched: 12. The CDR3 DNA reads TGTGCCAGCTTACGGGACAGGGCTCAAAAGGATGGCTACACCTTC. Its translation is CASLRDRAQKDGYTF. Full variable domain (outside the CDR3, taken from reference TRBV18 and TRBJ1-2): NAGVMQNPRHLVRRRGQEARLRCSPMKGHSHVYWYRQLPEEGLKFMVYLQKENIIDESGMPKERFSAEFPKEGPSILRIQQVVRGDSAAYFCASLRDRAQKDGYTFGSGTRLTVV.